These 17 T cell receptor beta chains were sequenced from one sample in a study of blood T cell repertoires in COVID-19. The repertoire was sequenced with immunoSEQ multiplex PCR; TCRdb's copy has only in-frame clones and lacks some. The data hold roughly 90,000 clones, with more than 80% observed a single time. Sequenced: peripheral blood. All receptors derive from a woman aged 65 to 85 with acute or convalescent COVID-19.

The chain joins TRBV6-1 to TRBJ2-2, with D perhaps matching TRBD2 (5 bases). Trimming removed 2 bases at V and 6 bases at J, with 13 bases between. Germline V lookup: CDR1 MNHNS, CDR2 SASEGT. The CDR3 is 15 residues long. CDR3 residues: CASSERPIASGELFF. Written as DNA, the CDR3 is TGTGCCAGCAGTGAACGCCCGATAGCGTCCGGGGAGCTGTTTTTT.

The chain has TRBV5-4 and TRBJ1-2; TRBD1 might be the D (5 bases). V was pared by 0 bases and J by 8 bases, with 11 bases between. The germline gives CDR1 SGHNT, CDR2 YYREEE (reference sequence). The CDR3 runs 13 residues. CDR3 bases: TGTGCCAGCAGCTTGGAGGGGATGAGGGGCTACACCTTC. Its protein product is CASSLEGMRGYTF.

This chain joins TRBV5-1 and TRBJ2-1; maybe TRBD1 (6 bases). Trimming left V 0 bases short and J 6 bases short, with 22 bases between. There are 18 residues in the CDR3. CDR1 is SGHRS, CDR2 YFSETQ, per germline. CDR3 residues: CASSLAGTHRVRGNEQFF. CDR3 DNA: TGCGCCAGCAGCTTGGCTGGGACCCACAGGGTAAGAGGCAATGAGCAGTTCTTC.

The chain uses TRBV5-1 and TRBJ2-2, with 8 nucleotides matching TRBD2. CDR3 size: 13 residues. Unmatched junction bases numbered 5, after V lost 8 bases and J lost 5 bases. From germline, CDR1 is SGHRS and CDR2 YFSETQ. The CDR3 reads CASSTSGTGELFF. CDR3 coding DNA: TGCGCCAGTTCCACTAGCGGAACCGGGGAGCTGTTTTTT.

CDR3 region: CASSRQSAHTIYF. CDR3 nucleotide sequence: TGTGCCAGCAGTAGACAGTCCGCCCACACCATATATTTT. V usage is TRBV2 and J usage is TRBJ1-3; TRBD1 is a possible D gene (5 bases). The CDR3 is 13 residues long. Germline CDR1 and CDR2: SNHLY and FYNNEI. V was shortened by 5 bases and J by 8 bases, with 13 bases between the two germline ends.

The V gene is TRBV10-3, the J gene TRBJ1-1; D is ambiguous. CDR3 size: 14 residues. Germline V gene sequence: CDR1 ENHRY, CDR2 SYGVKD. V lost 6 bases and J 0 bases, leaving 11 bases between the germline ends. The CDR3 nucleotides are TGTGCCATCAGGAGCCTTCAAATGAACACTGAAGCTTTCTTT. It translates to CAIRSLQMNTEAFF.

This sequence joins TRBV5-4 and TRBJ2-1; possibly TRBD1 for D (5 bases). The CDR3 is 15 residues long. V lost 2 bases and J lost 2, with 11 bases in between. Germline CDR1 and CDR2: SGHNT and YYREEE (reference sequence). In nucleotides, the CDR3 is TGTGCCAGCAGCTTCTGGACAACAACCTACAATGAGCAGTTCTTC. Its translation is CASSFWTTTYNEQFF.

The gene calls are TRBV3-1 (or the pseudogene TRBV3-2) and TRBJ2-1, with TRBD2 matching over 8 bases. The CDR3 sequence is 14 residues long. Trimming cost V 8 bases and J 4 bases; bases outside gene matches: 7. CDR1 LGHDT and CDR2 YNNKEL come from the germline V gene (reference sequence). In DNA, the CDR3 is TGTGCCAGCGAGAGGACTAGCCGTTACAATGAGCAGTTCTTC. Its translation: CASERTSRYNEQFF.

The chain links TRBV5-1 to TRBJ2-1; 15 positions match TRBD2. This CDR3 region has 19 residues. The trim removed 5 bases at V and 4 bases at J, leaving 13 bases unmatched. Per the germline V gene, CDR1 is SGHRS and CDR2 is YFSETQ. CDR3 bases: TGCGCCAGCAGTCCAGCCCCGCGGACTAGCGGGAGGGCTTACAATGAGCAGTTCTTC. Its protein product is CASSPAPRTSGRAYNEQFF. Filled out from reference TRBV5-1 and TRBJ2-1, the complete variable domain reads KAGVTQTPRYLIKTRGQQVTLSCSPISGHRSVSWYQQTPGQGLQFLFEYFSETQRNKGNFPGRFSGRQFSNSRSEMNVSTLELGDSALYLCASSPAPRTSGRAYNEQFFGPGTRLTVL.

This chain joins TRBV5-6 and TRBJ1-3; D gene uncertain. Trimming left V 0 bases short and J 0 bases short, with 10 bases between. Germline values: CDR1 SGHDT, CDR2 YYEEEE. The CDR3 is 16 amino acids. CDR3: CASSLVEHLSGNTIYF. The CDR3 region has the DNA TGTGCCAGCAGCTTGGTTGAACACCTCTCTGGAAACACCATATATTTT.

This chain links TRBV5-1 with TRBJ2-7; 10 bases are shared with TRBD1. This CDR3 region has 17 residues. The ends lost 0 bases at V and 6 bases at J; junction bases unmatched: 12. Per germline, CDR1 SGHRS and CDR2 YFSETQ. This CDR3 reads CASSLVLTGGDSSEQYF. DNA for the CDR3: TGCGCCAGCAGCTTGGTCCTGACAGGGGGCGACTCTTCCGAGCAGTACTTC.

The rearrangement uses TRBV2 and TRBJ1-1; the D gene is possibly TRBD1 (6 bases). Deletions cut 5 bases from V and 1 base from J, with 11 bases between. The CDR3 runs 14 residues. CDR1 and CDR2 from the germline V gene are SNHLY and FYNNEI. The CDR3: CASSRTAQNTEAFF. CDR3 nucleotide sequence: TGTGCCAGCAGTCGGACAGCCCAGAACACTGAAGCTTTCTTT.

The chain uses TRBV27 and TRBJ2-1; 10 nucleotides agree with TRBD1. CDR3 length equals 15 residues. The ends lost 5 bases at V and 2 bases at J; junction bases unmatched: 3. Germline CDR1 MNHEY, CDR2 SMNVEV (reference sequence). The CDR3 DNA reads as TGTGCCAGCAGTCAGACAGGGGGCACCTACAATGAGCAGTTCTTC. It is translated as CASSQTGGTYNEQFF.

This clone was observed once. The chain employs TRBV18 and TRBJ1-3; D perhaps matches TRBD1 (6 bases). Germline CDR1 and CDR2: KGHSH and LQKENI. This CDR3 spans 15 amino acids. V was trimmed by 1 base and J by 1 base, leaving 8 bases between them. The CDR3 nucleotides read TGTGCCAGCTCACCACAGGGGGTGTCTGGAAACACCATATATTTT. Amino acid sequence: CASSPQGVSGNTIYF.

V usage is TRBV28 and J usage is TRBJ1-3, with a possible D match to TRBD1 (5 bases). This CDR3 is 16 amino acids long. Trimming took off 3 bases at V and 5 bases at J, with 17 bases between the two ends. Germline V gene data show CDR1 as MDHEN and CDR2 as SYDVKM. CDR3 region: CASSLGVSGARNTIYF. In nucleotides, the CDR3 is TGTGCCAGCAGTTTGGGGGTTAGCGGGGCTCGAAACACCATATATTTT.

The chain has TRBV30 and TRBJ2-1; TRBD1 matches at 9 bases. J gave up 4 bases and V 5 bases, and 9 bases lay outside the gene matches. Per the germline V gene, CDR1 is GTSNPN and CDR2 is SVGIG (reference sequence). The CDR3 has 15 amino acids. CDR3 residues: CAWGVGQGTYNEQFF. The DNA of the CDR3 is TGTGCCTGGGGAGTCGGACAGGGGACGTACAATGAGCAGTTCTTC.

The chain is built from TRBV7-9 and TRBJ2-1, with 9 bases matching TRBD2. The V and J ends lost 2 bases and 1 base, in that order; junction bases with no gene match: 0. Per germline, CDR1 SEHNR and CDR2 FQNEAQ (reference sequence). The CDR3 covers 15 residues. The CDR3: CASSLLAGSYNEQFF. The DNA for the CDR3 is TGTGCCAGCAGCTTACTAGCGGGATCCTACAATGAGCAGTTCTTC.